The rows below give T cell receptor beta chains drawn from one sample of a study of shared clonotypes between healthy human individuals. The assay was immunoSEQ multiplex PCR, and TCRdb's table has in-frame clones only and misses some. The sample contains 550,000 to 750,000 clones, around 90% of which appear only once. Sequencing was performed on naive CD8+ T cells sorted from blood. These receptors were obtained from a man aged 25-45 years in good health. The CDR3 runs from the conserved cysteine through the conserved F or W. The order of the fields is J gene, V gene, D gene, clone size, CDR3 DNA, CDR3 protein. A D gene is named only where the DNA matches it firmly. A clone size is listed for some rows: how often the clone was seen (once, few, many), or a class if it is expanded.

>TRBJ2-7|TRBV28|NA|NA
TGTGCCAGTGGACAGAACGAGCAGTACTTC
CASGQNEQYF
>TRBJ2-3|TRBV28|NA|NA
TGTGCCTACAGGGATAGCCCCACAGATACGCAGTATTTT
CAYRDSPTDTQYF
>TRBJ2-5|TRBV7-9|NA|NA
TGTGCCAGCAGCTCCCTAGGTACTTACGGGACCGGACTATCGGAGACCCAGTACTTC
CASSSLGTYGTGLSETQYF
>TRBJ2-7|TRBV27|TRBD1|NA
TGTGCCAGCAGTTCGACAGGGATCTCCTACGAGCAGTACTTC
CASSSTGISYEQYF
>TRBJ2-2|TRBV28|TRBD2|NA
TGTGCCAGCAGCTTCGCCCCGGGAGCGGGAGATTCCGGGGAGCTGTTTTTT
CASSFAPGAGDSGELFF
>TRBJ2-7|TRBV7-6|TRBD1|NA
TGTGCCAGCAGCCCGGCCGGGACAGGGTGGTACGAGCAGTACTTC
CASSPAGTGWYEQYF
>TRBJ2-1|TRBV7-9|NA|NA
TGTGCCAGCAGCGAAACCTACAATGAGCAGTTCTTC
CASSETYNEQFF
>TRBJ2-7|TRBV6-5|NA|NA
TGTGCCAGCAGTATTTCCGGGACAATCGACGAGCAGTACTTC
CASSISGTIDEQYF
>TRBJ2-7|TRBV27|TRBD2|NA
TGTGCCAGCAGCCCAGCGGGGTACTCCTACGAGCAGTACTTC
CASSPAGYSYEQYF
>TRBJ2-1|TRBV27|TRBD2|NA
TGTGCCAGCAGTTTAGGGTCGAGCGGGATAGATGAGCAGTTCTTC
CASSLGSSGIDEQFF
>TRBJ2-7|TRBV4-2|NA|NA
TGTGCCAGCAGCCTAGATATTGGCCTCTACGAGCAGTACTTC
CASSLDIGLYEQYF
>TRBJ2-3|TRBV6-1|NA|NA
TGTGCCAGCAAAGGGACCAAAGTCACAGATACGCAGTATTTT
CASKGTKVTDTQYF
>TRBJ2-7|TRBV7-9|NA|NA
TGTGCCAGCAGTACCGGCAAGACCCGGGAGCAGTACTTC
CASSTGKTREQYF
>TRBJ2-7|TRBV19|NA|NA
TGTGCCAGTAGTATGACTGACTACGAGCAGTACTTC
CASSMTDYEQYF
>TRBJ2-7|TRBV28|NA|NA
TGTGCCAGCAGTCAACTAGTTGGACTCTACGAGCAGTACTTC
CASSQLVGLYEQYF
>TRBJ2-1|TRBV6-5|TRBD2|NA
TGTGCCAGCAGAAGCGGGATCTACAATGAGCAGTTCTTC
CASRSGIYNEQFF
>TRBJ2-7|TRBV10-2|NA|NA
TGCGCCAGCTCGGGACTGAGCTCCTACGAGCAGTACTTC
CASSGLSSYEQYF
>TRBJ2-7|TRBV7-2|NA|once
TGTGCCAGCAGCCCGACAGACGCCTACGAGCAGTACTTC
CASSPTDAYEQYF
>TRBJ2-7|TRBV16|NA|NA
TGTGCCAGCAGCCACGGGACCAACTACGAGCAGTACTTC
CASSHGTNYEQYF
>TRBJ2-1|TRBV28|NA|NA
TGTGCCAGCTTATCTCCGGGACCAAGCCATGGGAATGAGCAGTTCTTC
CASLSPGPSHGNEQFF
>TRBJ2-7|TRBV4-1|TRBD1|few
TGCGCCAGCAGCCAAATCAACAGGGGCTACGAGCAGTACTTC
CASSQINRGYEQYF
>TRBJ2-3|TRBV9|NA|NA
TGTGCCAGCAGCGAGGGATCAGATACGCAGTATTTT
CASSEGSDTQYF
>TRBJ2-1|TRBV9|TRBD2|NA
TGTGCCAGCAGCTGGGGAGGGGAAGGTGAGCAGTTCTTC
CASSWGGEGEQFF
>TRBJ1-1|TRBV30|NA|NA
TGTGCCTGGACGCGGAACACTGAAGCTTTCTTT
CAWTRNTEAFF
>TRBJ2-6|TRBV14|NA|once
TGTGCCAGCAGCCAATTCTACCGAACGGGACTTTCTGGGGCCAACGTCCTGACTTTC
CASSQFYRTGLSGANVLTF
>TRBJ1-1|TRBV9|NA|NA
TGTGCCAGCAGCGTAGGAGGGGGTACCACTGAAGCTTTCTTT
CASSVGGGTTEAFF
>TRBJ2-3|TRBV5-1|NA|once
TGCGCCAGCAGCTTCCACCCTAGAGATGGCACAGATACGCAGTATTTT
CASSFHPRDGTDTQYF
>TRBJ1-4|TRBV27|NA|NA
TGTGCCAGCAGTCCTTTACGGGGGTCGGTTGAAAAACTGTTTTTT
CASSPLRGSVEKLFF
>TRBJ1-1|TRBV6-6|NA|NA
TGTGCCAGCAGCCCTGGACTGAACACTGAAGCTTTCTTT
CASSPGLNTEAFF
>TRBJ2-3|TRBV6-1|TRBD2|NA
TGTGCCAGCGCCGGACTAGCGGTTCAGGGTACGCAGTATTTT
CASAGLAVQGTQYF
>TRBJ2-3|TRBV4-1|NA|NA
TGCGCCAGCAGCCAAGAAGGGGTAAGGGGAGATACGCAGTATTTT
CASSQEGVRGDTQYF
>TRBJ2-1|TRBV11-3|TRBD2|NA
TGTGCCAGCAGCCCGGGACTAGCGGACTACAATGAGCAGTTCTTC
CASSPGLADYNEQFF
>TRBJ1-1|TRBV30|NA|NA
TGTGCCTGGAGCTATGCGGGGAACACTGAAGCTTTCTTT
CAWSYAGNTEAFF
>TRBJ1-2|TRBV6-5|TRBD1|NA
TGTGCCAGCAGTTACTCCCGGACAGGGATCGGCTACACCTTC
CASSYSRTGIGYTF
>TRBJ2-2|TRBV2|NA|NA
TGTGCCAGCAGTAACAGGGCGGGCACCGGGGAGCTGTTTTTT
CASSNRAGTGELFF
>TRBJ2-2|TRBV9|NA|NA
TGTGCCAGCAGCTTCTATAGGGACCTGAACACCGGGGAGCTGTTTTTT
CASSFYRDLNTGELFF
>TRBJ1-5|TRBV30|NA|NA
TGTGCCTGGAGTGTACTGGGCAGTCGGACTCAGCCCCAGCATTTT
CAWSVLGSRTQPQHF
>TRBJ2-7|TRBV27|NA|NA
TGTGCCAGCAGTTTATCGGCGGGCTTGAGCTCCTACGAGCAGTACTTC
CASSLSAGLSSYEQYF
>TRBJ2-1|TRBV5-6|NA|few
TGTGCCAGCAGCTTGGTTGCCAATGAGCAGTTCTTC
CASSLVANEQFF
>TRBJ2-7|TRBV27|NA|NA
TGTGCCAGCAGTTCCCCACTGGTAGCACCTGAGCAGTACTTC
CASSSPLVAPEQYF
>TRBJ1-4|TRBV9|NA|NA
TGTGCCAGCAGCGTAGGGGGGGTGGCTGAAAAACTGTTTTTT
CASSVGGVAEKLFF
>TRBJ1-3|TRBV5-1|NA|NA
TGCGCCAGCAGCTTAGACGGCTTCTCTGGAAACACCATATATTTT
CASSLDGFSGNTIYF
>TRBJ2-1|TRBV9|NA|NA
TGTGCCAGCAGCCCGACCTGGACGTATGAGCAGTTCTTC
CASSPTWTYEQFF
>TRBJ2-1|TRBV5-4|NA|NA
TGTGCCAGCAGCTTGGAGAGCAATGAGCAGTTCTTC
CASSLESNEQFF
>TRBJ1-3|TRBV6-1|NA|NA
TGTGCCAGCAGTGAAGCAGGGTTCGGAAACACCATATATTTT
CASSEAGFGNTIYF
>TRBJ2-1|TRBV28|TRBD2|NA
TGTGCCAGCAGTTCAATCGGGACTAACCAGTTCTTC
CASSSIGTNQFF
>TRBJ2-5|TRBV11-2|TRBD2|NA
TGTGCCAGCAGCCCCCCTCTAGCGGGAGGGCCGGTGGAGACCCAGTACTTC
CASSPPLAGGPVETQYF
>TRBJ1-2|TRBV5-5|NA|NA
TGTGCCAGCAGCTTGACAGGGAAATATGGCTACACCTTC
CASSLTGKYGYTF
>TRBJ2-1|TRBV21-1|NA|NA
TGTGCCAGCAGCAAATTCGCAGGGGGGTTCTTC
CASSKFAGGFF
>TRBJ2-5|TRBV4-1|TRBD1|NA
TGCGCCAGCAGCCAATTTACAGGGGGCTCGAGCCCCCAAGAGACCCAGTACTTC
CASSQFTGGSSPQETQYF
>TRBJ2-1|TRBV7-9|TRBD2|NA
TGTGCCAGCAGGACTAGCGGGGGGTACAATGAGCAGTTCTTC
CASRTSGGYNEQFF
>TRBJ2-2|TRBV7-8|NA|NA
TGTGCCAGCAGCTTAGTGGCAGCCGGGGAGCTGTTTTTT
CASSLVAAGELFF
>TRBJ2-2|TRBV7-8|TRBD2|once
TGTGCCAGCAGCTTACTTCTAGCGGCAGAGTACACCGGGGAGCTGTTTTTT
CASSLLLAAEYTGELFF
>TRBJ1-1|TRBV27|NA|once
TGTGCCAGCAGAGGGGGGACTGAAGCTTTCTTT
CASRGGTEAFF
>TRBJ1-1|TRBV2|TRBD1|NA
TGTGCCAGCAGCGAATCCCCGGGACAGGCGAACACTGAAGCTTTCTTT
CASSESPGQANTEAFF